These T cell receptor beta chains were read from a single sample in a study of long-term antiretroviral therapy in people with HIV. The protocol was immunoSEQ multiplex PCR, while the TCRdb copy is restricted to in-frame clones and leaves out a portion. The sample shows 25,000 or so clones, around 88% of them seen only once. Specimen: unsorted PBMCs, collected 3 years after starting antiretroviral therapy. These receptors were collected from a man in his late teens or twenties with HIV. The CDR3 runs from the conserved cysteine through the conserved F or W.

CDR3aa: CASSSRTGSGNTIYF; v_gene: TRBV13
CDR3aa: CAWKTGGEAGELFF; v_gene: TRBV30
CDR3aa: CASSSLAGGADTQYF; v_gene: TRBV5-1
CDR3aa: CASPNLRDEQFF; v_gene: TRBV2
CDR3aa: CASSLDASSNQPQHF; v_gene: TRBV7-8
CDR3aa: CASAYQGTSGNTIYF; v_gene: TRBV5-1
CDR3aa: CASSETLWLVRGSNQPQHF; v_gene: TRBV10-2
CDR3aa: CASSRGHANTGELFF; v_gene: TRBV23-1
CDR3aa: CASSPPGAGIYGYTF; v_gene: TRBV7-9
CDR3aa: CASSPSGTGGNTIYF; v_gene: TRBV6-5
CDR3aa: CASSLWASGGADEQFF; v_gene: TRBV7-3
CDR3aa: CASSAGGHLTGGEQFF; v_gene: TRBV9
CDR3aa: CASSPNLGGRVDQPQHF; v_gene: TRBV7-8
CDR3aa: CASSQDGEGGEKLFF; v_gene: TRBV4-1
CDR3aa: CASSDLTGELFF; v_gene: TRBV6-1
CDR3aa: CASSLLSGGQGYSTDTQYF; v_gene: TRBV7-9
CDR3aa: CASRPQGATEAFF; v_gene: TRBV5-1
CDR3aa: CASSADRDEQYF; v_gene: TRBV5-6
CDR3aa: CASSLSFRENTEAFF; v_gene: TRBV11-2
CDR3aa: CASSTPSGGAGEQYF; v_gene: TRBV7-9
CDR3aa: CASSSGRGNEQFF; v_gene: TRBV18
CDR3aa: CASSLGSGASSSAEAFF; v_gene: TRBV5-1
CDR3aa: CASSPSLAGASDTQYF; v_gene: TRBV7-7
CDR3aa: CASSRDGYEQYF; v_gene: TRBV28
CDR3aa: CASSLPTSESDTQYF; v_gene: TRBV5-1
CDR3aa: CASSPLGVGQPQHF; v_gene: TRBV5-1
CDR3aa: CASSLVPPETF; v_gene: TRBV5-6